Listed here are 2 T cell receptor beta chains from one sample, sequenced in a study of blood T cell repertoires in COVID-19 (dated by TCRdb to 2020 to 2022). Receptor amplification or capture employed the immunoSEQ multiplex PCR assay. TCRdb took over this immuneACCESS table, retaining in-frame rearrangements with V and J assigned. Such tables are incomplete; in checked studies, under half of the missing clones stem from an unresolved V gene, and the remainder is unexplained. Within this sample are roughly 200,000 clones, with 90% to 95% of them counted one time only. Clones ranked in the top ten supply about 0.8% of the sample. Sequencing input: peripheral blood. These receptors all come from a man aged 25 to 40 with COVID-19, enrolled during active disease.

The chain has TRBV14 and TRBJ2-1, with a weak D call TRBD2 (5 bases). V lost 2 bases, J lost 10 bases, and 15 bases lay in between. The CDR3 is 14 residues long. Looked up from germline, CDR1 is SGHDN and CDR2 is FVKESK. This chain's CDR3 is CASSQRGGSEEQFF. The CDR3 region has the DNA TGTGCCAGCAGCCAACGAGGAGGCTCTGAGGAGCAGTTCTTC.

This sequence joins TRBV19 and TRBJ1-6, with a weak D call TRBD1 (5 bases). Per germline, CDR1 LNHDA and CDR2 SQIVND (reference sequence). This CDR3 is built from 15 residues. V lost 2 bases and J 9 bases, leaving 14 bases between the germline ends. The CDR3 sequence: CASSIIAGYGSPLHF. CDR3 nucleotide sequence: TGTGCCAGTAGTATAATAGCAGGGTATGGTTCACCCCTCCACTTT.